This T cell receptor (beta chain) emerged from a study of cytomegalovirus exposure and HLA in healthy donors. Study-wide background: There were roughly 80 million unique TCRs (from HLA-typed donors) in an early data release. General study findings and limits: TCR beta V segments were, for the most part, productive about 87% or about 30% of the time in an earlier analysis. It was likely that a cluster of highly shared sequence variants was a sequencing artifact.

Vbeta (60) and Jbeta (13) primers were used in the PCR. Method: immunoSEQ multiplex PCR; TCRdb's copy keeps in-frame clones and lacks some. The data show tens of thousands of clones, roughly 80% seen once. This CDR3 is built from 18 residues. Between the trimmed V and J ends, which lost 1 base and 1 base, there was a span of 21 bases. Germline CDR1 reads SGHRS; CDR2 reads YFSETQ. Worth noting for this clone: What it recognizes is unknown.

The specimen sequenced was PBMCs. The receptor's source is a woman between 40 and 55 years old in good health and CMV-seropositive. J is TRBJ2-7 and V is TRBV5-1, with D maybe TRBD2 (6 bases). The CDR3, as DNA: TGCGCCAGCAGCTTGAGGTCCGACACTAGCTTCGGATCCTACGAGCAGTACTTC. Translated: CASSLRSDTSFGSYEQYF. Drawing the rest from reference TRBV5-1 and TRBJ2-7, the complete variable domain is KAGVTQTPRYLIKTRGQQVTLSCSPISGHRSVSWYQQTPGQGLQFLFEYFSETQRNKGNFPGRFSGRQFSNSRSEMNVSTLELGDSALYLCASSLRSDTSFGSYEQYFGPGTRLTVT.